This TCR beta chain originates from a study of blood T cells in healthy people across ages. Germline-derived CDR1 and CDR2 are SGHTA and FQGNSA. The ends were cut back, 1 base at V and 1 base at J, with 13 bases in the middle. CDR3 length: 16 residues. Regarding the study as a whole: The study found more naive CD4+ cells and higher diversity in long-lived than aged donors. In these data, TCR beta diversity tracked strongly with naive T cell percentage. Older age coincided with a roughly linear decline in TCR beta diversity per million T cells. Shifts in expanded clonotypes may have been confounded by donor CMV status, which was unknown.

Regarding this clonotype: Its matching antigen is unknown.

The second PCR ran roughly 7 to 12 cycles with a sample-barcoded 5' primer and J-beta primers. Via MiXCR, TCRdb re-called the 5' RACE reads, giving one row per CDR3 protein. This table has around 1.5 million distinct CDR3 sequences, 59% appearing once. This rearrangement joins TRBV7-2 to TRBJ2-5, with unresolved D. The sample taken for sequencing was blood. The TCR was taken from a man in his late teens or twenties in good health. As DNA, the CDR3 is TGTGCCAGCAGCTTAGTTGTGTCGCGGATCCAAGAGACCCAGTACTTC. It translates to CASSLVVSRIQETQYF.